The following is a T cell receptor (beta chain) sequence with its context. The target of this receptor is not known. No base-level quality is on record; no much larger clone is a single base apart. Enrolling through a virtual design, the prospective study's participants ranged in age from about 18 to 89 years and lived across some 22 United States geographic areas. Cohort assignment in the prospective study relied on participant-reported clinical history from a screening survey and a study questionnaire. Mobile phlebotomists in the prospective study collected whole blood, serum and a nasopharyngeal or oropharyngeal swab from every participant. Over a roughly 2-month period, participants in the prospective study had the option of providing additional blood draws and questionnaires. Before DNA extraction, blood samples from the prospective study were shipped at room temperature or frozen. These data are taken from a study of blood T cell repertoires in COVID-19 (dated by TCRdb to 2019 to 2021). About the investigation overall: Samples covering the acute and convalescent phases of COVID-19 were provided by collaborators in the United States, Italy and Spain. Nearly every sample came with metadata listing a de-identified subject ID, COVID-19 status, age in years and sex. Deeply sampled blood TCRbeta repertoires from subjects exposed to, actively infected with, or recovered from COVID-19 were included in the dataset. The samples were drawn from two sources: the first 160 participants of the ongoing ImmuneRACE study, and 1,200 or so subjects contributed by 6 global collaborators. The prospective study material was composed of cDNA or gDNA derived from T cells, B-cell-depleted T cells, or PBMCs. The repertoires were made available in a free public database intended to serve as a resource for research on the immune response to SARS-CoV-2. HLA class I and class II types, where available, came from metadata supplied by the sample provider rather than from assay-based typing. Results the study describes overall, beyond this receptor: Clinical and demographic metadata were provided uncurated, with the amount varying by source and participant.

The germline V gene (reference sequence) yields SEHNR for CDR1 and FQNEAQ for CDR2. Spanning cysteine to phenylalanine, the CDR3 consists of 17 amino acids. Only the CDR3 part of the read is kept: 51 bases, read in frame from the first base. The V end gives up 1 base and the J end 4 bases, leaving 11 bases in the junction not matched to a gene. The immunoSEQ Assay, a bias-controlled multiplex PCR, was used to amplify TCRbeta CDR3 regions from genomic DNA. In the source study's methods: Within the assay, amplification of reference gene primers was used to estimate how many nucleated cells each sample contained. To quantify the absolute abundance of each unique TCRbeta CDR3 rearrangement, sequence reads were collapsed and filtered. For each sample, productive Simpson clonality was calculated as the square root of Simpson's diversity index over productive rearrangements. The clones in this table, taken by TCRdb from immuneACCESS, are in-frame only. Not every clone is retained; where verified, under half of the shortfall comes from an unresolved V gene, and the cause of the rest is unknown. D and trimming come from the DNA, and the V and J calls and clone size come from that table. A total of some 200,000 clones appear in this sample, around 82% of them only once. The ten largest clonotypes hold 6.5% to 9% of the sample.

Sequenced sample: PBMCs or T cells enriched from blood (not recorded which). This receptor chain uses TRBV7-9 and TRBJ2-3; 7 nucleotides in the junction match TRBD1. This clonotype was obtained from a woman in her 40s with acute COVID-19. DNA sequence: TGTGCCAGCAGCTTAGGGACAGGCTTGGGTCCCGCAGATACGCAGTATTTT. Its amino acids are CASSLGTGLGPADTQYF.